This T cell receptor beta chain emerged from a study of shared clonotypes between healthy human individuals. Regarding the study as a whole: Shared clonotypes across all four donors exceeded non-shared ones in generation probability.

Details on this clone: Its antigen is not known.

With 5 bases removed from V and 7 bases from J, the gap between germline ends came to 6 bases. In germline, CDR1 is SEHNR, CDR2 FQNEAQ (reference sequence). The CDR3 spans 11 residues. Some clones are missing from TCRdb's copy, which holds only in-frame ones; the method was immunoSEQ multiplex PCR. Of 950,000 to 1,100,000 clones listed, 70% to 80% are singletons. This receptor was taken from a man between 18 and 29 years old in good health. This chain uses TRBV7-9 with TRBJ2-1; D unclear. The specimen was memory CD4+ T cells sorted from blood. Subset defined: CD45RA-negative fraction. CDR3 DNA: TGTGCCAGCAGCGCCCTGAATGAGCAGTTCTTC. Its translation is CASSALNEQFF.